The rows below give T cell receptor beta chains drawn from one sample of a study of siplizumab effects on memory and regulatory T cells. Data came from immunoSEQ multiplex PCR; TCRdb stores just in-frame clones and leaves some out. The sample shows 100,000 or so clones, around 90% of them seen only once. The sample consisted of Tregs sorted from blood. All receptors come from a human donor in good health. Each CDR3 is given with its conserved first and last residue. D genes are given only for firm matches. The size field is filled for only some rows; it gives once, few, many or a size class.

>-|TRBJ2-3|-|TRBV11-3
CASSLGRPTDTQYF
TGTGCCAGCAGCTTGGGGAGACCAACAGATACGCAGTATTTT
>-|TRBJ1-2|-|TRBV4-3
CASSPDGGRGYGYTF
TGCGCCAGCAGCCCGGACGGAGGGAGGGGCTATGGCTACACCTTC
>-|TRBJ2-1|TRBD1|TRBV6-6
CASRERTGGEQFF
TGTGCCAGCAGAGAGAGGACAGGGGGCGAGCAGTTCTTC
>-|TRBJ2-5|-|TRBV7-2
CASSFRDAETQYF
TGTGCCAGCAGCTTTCGGGACGCGGAGACCCAGTACTTC
>-|TRBJ2-5|TRBD2|TRBV6-6
CASSYSRAGVGETQYF
TGTGCCAGCAGTTACTCGAGAGCGGGAGTTGGGGAGACCCAGTACTTC
>-|TRBJ2-1|TRBD2|TRBV2
CASNGLAETYNEQFF
TGTGCCAGCAACGGACTAGCGGAGACCTACAATGAGCAGTTCTTC
>-|TRBJ1-2|-|TRBV25-1
CASSAPANYGYTF
TGTGCCAGCAGTGCCCCAGCGAACTATGGCTACACCTTC
>-|TRBJ2-5|TRBD2|TRBV6-6
CASSSGLAGRQETQYF
TGTGCCAGCAGTTCTGGACTAGCGGGCCGTCAGGAGACCCAGTACTTC
>-|TRBJ2-7|-|TRBV6-1
CASQWGTESYEQYF
TGTGCCTCCCAGTGGGGGACGGAGTCCTACGAGCAGTACTTC
>-|TRBJ2-5|-|TRBV7-2
CASSFSVQETQYF
TGTGCCAGCAGTTTTAGCGTACAAGAGACCCAGTACTTC
>-|TRBJ2-7|-|TRBV7-7
CASSLTGLLGEQYF
TGTGCTAGCAGCTTAACAGGGCTTCTGGGGGAGCAGTACTTC
>-|TRBJ1-1|-|TRBV5-5
CASSMSVGRTEAFF
TGTGCCAGCAGCATGAGTGTTGGAAGGACTGAAGCTTTCTTT
>-|TRBJ2-2|-|TRBV7-3
CASSPHPSPGLLFF
TGTGCCAGCAGCCCCCACCCCTCGCCCGGTTTGCTGTTTTTT
>-|TRBJ1-4|-|TRBV5-1
CASRRVGLNEKLFF
TGCGCCAGCAGACGTGTAGGTCTTAATGAAAAACTGTTTTTT
>-|TRBJ2-1|-|TRBV4-1
CASSQDYVMSYNEQFF
TGCGCCAGCAGCCAGGACTATGTAATGTCCTACAATGAGCAGTTCTTC
>-|TRBJ1-6|-|TRBV6-5
CASRNLRGSPLHF
TGTGCCAGCAGGAACCTCAGAGGATCACCCCTCCACTTT
>-|TRBJ1-6|-|TRBV27
CASSLTSSSPLHF
TGTGCCAGCAGTTTAACCTCCAGTTCACCCCTCCACTTT
>-|TRBJ2-6|-|TRBV6-6
CASSRQRVSGANVLTF
TGTGCCAGCAGTCGACAGCGGGTCTCTGGGGCCAACGTCCTGACTTTC
>-|TRBJ1-1|-|TRBV6-5
CASKIRWGTEAFF
TGTGCCAGCAAAATTAGGTGGGGCACTGAAGCTTTCTTT
>-|TRBJ2-7|-|TRBV29-1
CSVASHEQYF
TGCAGCGTGGCTAGCCACGAGCAGTACTTC
>-|TRBJ1-3|TRBD1|TRBV7-2
CASSDRVSGNTIYF
TGTGCCAGCAGCGACAGGGTATCTGGAAACACCATATATTTT
>-|TRBJ1-6|-|TRBV14
CASSQDYRHSPLHF
TGTGCCAGCAGCCAAGACTATAGACATTCACCCCTCCACTTT
>-|TRBJ1-5|TRBD1|TRBV27
CASSLRQGDNQPQHF
TGTGCCAGCAGTTTAAGACAGGGTGACAATCAGCCCCAGCATTTT
>-|TRBJ1-1|-|TRBV19
CASSTTYNRAFF
TGTGCCAGTAGTACGACCTACAACAGAGCTTTCTTT
>-|TRBJ2-7|-|TRBV11-2
CASSLALYQYEQYF
TGTGCCAGCAGCTTAGCACTGTATCAGTACGAGCAGTACTTC
>-|TRBJ2-3|TRBD2|TRBV28
CASSLGGSGSGADTQYF
TGTGCCAGCAGTTTAGGAGGTAGCGGGAGTGGTGCAGATACGCAGTATTTT
>-|TRBJ2-5|TRBD1|TRBV18
CASSPRGPGETQYF
TGTGCCAGCTCACCGAGGGGGCCAGGGGAGACCCAGTACTTC
>few|TRBJ1-1|TRBD1|TRBV4-1
CASSLRDRNTEAFF
TGCGCCAGCAGCCTCCGGGACAGGAACACTGAAGCTTTCTTT
>-|TRBJ2-4|TRBD2|TRBV5-1
CASSPGLADDTIAKNIQYF
TGCGCCAGCAGCCCGGGACTAGCGGACGATACCATAGCCAAAAACATTCAGTACTTC
>-|TRBJ1-1|-|TRBV19
CASSIFKGSTEAFF
TGTGCCAGTAGTATATTTAAAGGGAGCACTGAAGCTTTCTTT
>once|TRBJ2-7|TRBD2|TRBV10-2
CASCRRAGDYEQYF
TGCGCCAGCTGTCGGAGAGCGGGAGACTACGAGCAGTACTTC
>-|TRBJ1-1|-|TRBV28
CASSFRGFSTEAFF
TGTGCCAGCAGTTTCAGGGGTTTCAGCACTGAAGCTTTCTTT
>-|TRBJ1-3|-|TRBV6-6
CASRPAYLPGNTIYF
TGTGCCAGCAGACCAGCGTACCTCCCTGGAAACACCATATATTTT
>-|TRBJ2-7|TRBD1|TRBV5-1
CASSSMTGNHEQYF
TGCGCCAGCAGCTCAATGACAGGGAACCACGAGCAGTACTTC
>-|TRBJ1-2|-|TRBV28
CASSFWFGTTYGYTF
TGTGCCAGCAGTTTTTGGTTCGGGACTACTTATGGCTACACCTTC
>once|TRBJ2-7|-|TRBV7-2
CASSLAPTGLTLSYEQYF
TGTGCCAGCAGCTTAGCGCCCACCGGGCTAACCCTTTCCTACGAGCAGTACTTC
>-|TRBJ1-5|-|TRBV28
CASSLDGAYSNQPQHF
TGTGCCAGCAGTTTAGACGGAGCATATAGCAATCAGCCCCAGCATTTT
>-|TRBJ2-1|TRBD1|TRBV5-6
CASSLQGPYNEQFF
TGTGCCAGCAGCTTACAGGGGCCTTACAATGAGCAGTTCTTC
>-|TRBJ1-1|TRBD1|TRBV19
CASRPDRGTEAFF
TGTGCCAGTAGACCGGACAGGGGCACTGAAGCTTTCTTT
>-|TRBJ1-4|-|TRBV2
CASSLNRDQEKLFF
TGTGCCAGCAGCTTAAACAGGGATCAGGAAAAACTGTTTTTT
>-|TRBJ2-7|-|TRBV4-2
CASSQDTPYEQYF
TGTGCCAGCAGCCAGGACACTCCCTACGAGCAGTACTTC
>-|TRBJ1-5|-|TRBV6-1
CASIGSNQPQHF
TGTGCCAGCATCGGCAGCAATCAGCCCCAGCATTTT